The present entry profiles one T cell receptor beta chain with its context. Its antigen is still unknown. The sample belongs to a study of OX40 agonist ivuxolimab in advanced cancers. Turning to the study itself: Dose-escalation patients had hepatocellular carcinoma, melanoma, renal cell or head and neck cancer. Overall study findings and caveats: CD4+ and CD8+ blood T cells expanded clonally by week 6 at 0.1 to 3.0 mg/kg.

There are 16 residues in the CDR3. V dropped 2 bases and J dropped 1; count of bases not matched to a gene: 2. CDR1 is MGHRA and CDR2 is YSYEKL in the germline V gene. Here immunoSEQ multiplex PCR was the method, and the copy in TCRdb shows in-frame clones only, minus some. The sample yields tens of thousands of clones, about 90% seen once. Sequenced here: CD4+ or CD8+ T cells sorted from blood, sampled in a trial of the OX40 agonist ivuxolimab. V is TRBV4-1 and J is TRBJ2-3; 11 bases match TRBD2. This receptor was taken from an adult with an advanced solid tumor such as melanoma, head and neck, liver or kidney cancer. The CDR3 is CASSQSLAGGTDTQYF. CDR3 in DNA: TGCGCCAGCAGCCAATCACTAGCGGGAGGCACAGATACGCAGTATTTT.